The clone carrying this TCR beta chain was picked up a small number of times. Its antigen is undetermined. TCRdb fed the RT-PCR reads into MiXCR, producing one record per CDR3 protein. Of about 780,000 distinct CDR3 sequences listed, under 20% are singletons. This sample is drawn from a study of response to subunit inactivated influenza vaccine. V lost 4 bases and J 6 bases, leaving 17 bases between the germline ends. The CDR3 contains 14 residues. The germline V gene has CDR1 SGHRS and CDR2 YFSETQ. Points from the study as a whole: Seasonal influenza vaccination, on each occasion, was suggested by the authors to recruit few new T cells.

The J gene is TRBJ2-7, the V gene TRBV5-1, with D tentatively TRBD1 (6 bases). The sequence derives from a man in his fifties or sixties who received an inactivated influenza vaccine. Sequences were derived from PBMCs from blood, sampled 5 days after vaccination. CDR3 residues: CASSRRTDTGEQYF. The CDR3 nucleotides are TGCGCCAGCAGCCGCCGGACAGATACGGGCGAGCAGTACTTC.